The TCR beta chain described here comes from a study of blood T cell repertoires in COVID-19. This CDR3 comprises 17 residues. Germline assignment: CDR1 SGHNT and CDR2 YYREEE (reference sequence). The ends were cut back, 4 bases at V and 0 bases at J, with 17 bases in the middle. Study members were between about 18 and 100 years old and lived in approximately 25 US regions. Clinical histories supplied by participants themselves formed the basis of cohort assignment. Donors in Cohort 3 who had recovered were those with two negative PCRs, healthcare professional clearance, or resolution of their symptoms. Per the study methods: For nucleated cells, counts were estimated from reference gene primer amplification. The repertoire was sequenced with immunoSEQ multiplex PCR; TCRdb's copy has only in-frame clones and lacks some. Clone size and the V and J calls come from that table; the DNA yielded D and trimming. The sample shows about 280,000 clones, 88% of them seen only once.

The sequenced material came from PBMCs or T cells enriched from blood (not recorded which). The clonotype comes from a woman younger than 45 who had recovered from COVID-19. The chain is built from TRBV5-4 and TRBJ2-4, with D maybe TRBD2 (6 bases). The CDR3 DNA follows: TGTGCCAGCAGCCGCCGGGAGACGATACTAGCCAAAAACATTCAGTACTTC. This translates into CASSRRETILAKNIQYF. The full variable domain, in which reference TRBV5-4 and TRBJ2-4 provide the parts outside the CDR3, is ETGVTQSPTHLIKTRGQQVTLRCSSQSGHNTVSWYQQALGQGPQFIFQYYREEENGRGNFPPRFSGLQFPNYSSELNVNALELDDSALYLCASSRRETILAKNIQYFGAGTRLSVL.